This paragraph covers one T cell receptor (beta chain) sequence. Its antigen specificity is not known. No per-base quality is available; no much larger clone lies one base away. These data originate in a study of human T cells and chemical hapten exposure (dated by TCRdb to the early 2020s). For the study in its entirety: For sensitization, 2% DPC in acetone was applied to a 2 cm by 2 cm area of upper inner arm skin. Throughout the approximately 23-week study period, patients were also given weekly therapeutic DPC doses on the scalp. Patch testing was performed on the upper back with Finn chambers containing 0.01% DPC, and the patch tests were scored after 6 days according to International Contact Dermatitis Research Group standards. Most of the patients in the cohort were female, and the cohort covered alopecia areata with under or over 50% scalp involvement, alopecia totalis and alopecia universalis. The libraries were sequenced as a pool, and the TCR yield per sample differed mostly because of small variations in library volumes within the pool. The study tracked peripheral blood TCR repertoire changes in vivo during primary and secondary sensitization to the hapten diphenylcyclopropenone (DPC) in alopecia patients. Blood samples were taken from patients before sensitization (week 0) and then at 2, 6 and about 24 weeks after DPC sensitization. Roughly 30 alopecia patients provided blood for TCR sequencing at one to four time points (pre-sensitization, 2, 6 and 24 weeks).

Results and caveats for the whole study, not just this receptor: The number of TCRs above 1 in 1000 frequency did not change with DPC sensitization; there was no evidence of global repertoire structure alterations. After repeated subsampling, changes were observed in the strength of the expansion versus patch-test correlation and in the threshold at which the correlation became significant. Because all patients had alopecia, a presumed autoimmune disease, the immune response of the patients might differ from that of healthy individuals. Compared with pre-sensitization or healthy control sets, expanded TCRs formed significantly more large CDR3 similarity clusters, which is consistent with antigen-driven responses. Patch test score was positively correlated with the number of PT1 expanded TCRs, with significance at thresholds 8, 16 and 32 but not at 4.

Receptor libraries were prepared by RACE. The sequencer was a NextSeq 500. During library preparation, unique molecular identifiers were attached to individual cDNA molecules so that TCRs could be counted quantitatively and reproducibly. From each blood RNA sample, both TCR alpha and TCR beta chains were sequenced. The paper's data handling went like this. The median number of TCRs per sample was approximately 96,000, ranging from roughly 20,000 to 700,000. V, J and CDR3 annotation of the TCR reads was performed with the Decombinator software suite. Every sample was subsampled to the same number of TCRs (28,000) for the PS versus PT1 abundance plots. TCRs were defined as expanded if absent before sensitization and observed at least eight times at the 2-week time point. TCRdb reanalyzed the raw reads on its own, using fastp at Q25 for trimming and MiXCR for clone calling, and kept in-frame beta chains. Identical CDR3 protein sequences are pooled into one entry, listed with their most common genes and DNA. The V and J calls here are based on TCRdb, not the publication. The sample contains some 70,000 distinct CDR3 sequences, around a third of them found a single time. About 8.9% of the sample is held by the ten biggest clonotypes.

The time point label, as the study defines it: patch test 1, 2 weeks after DPC sensitization. What this sample's treatment or condition label stands for: therapeutic diphenylcyclopropenone sensitization with weekly scalp DPC. At every patch-test visit, the blood draw took place before the patch test was put on. Patients were eligible if aged 18 to 70, diagnosed with alopecia and judged suitable for DPC therapy, and pregnant patients were excluded. Total RNA was extracted from unfractionated whole blood that had been collected in Tempus Blood RNA tubes. The germline V and J ends show losses of 3 bases and 4 bases respectively, and no gene match explains 5 bases of the junction. The germline V gene sets CDR1 to LGHNT and CDR2 to FRNRAP. Including cysteine and phenylalanine, the CDR3 has 16 amino acids. Only the CDR3 part of the read is kept: 48 bases, read in frame from the first base.

This receptor chain uses TRBV12-5 and TRBJ2-1; 11 central bases correspond to TRBD2. The receptor comes from a middle-aged man with alopecia areata. Some clones in this sample may be carry-over from other donors' samples. The input for sequencing was whole blood, taken in connection with sensitization to the hapten diphenylcyclopropenone (DPC). The encoded CDR3 is CASGFLGTSGYNEQFF. The DNA reads TGTGCTAGTGGTTTCCTCGGGACTAGCGGTTACAATGAGCAGTTCTTC.